What follows are 21 T cell receptor beta chains derived from one specimen sequenced in a study of Tregs in tolerant kidney transplant recipients. Data came from immunoSEQ multiplex PCR; TCRdb stores just in-frame clones and leaves some out. The sample has 60,000 to 65,000 clones, 95% to 98% seen once. The sequenced sample was Tregs from blood, obtained before the transplant. Receptors originate from a human donor who received a combined kidney and bone marrow transplant.

V is TRBV30 and J is TRBJ1-6, with no clear D. The CDR3 consists of 14 residues. V was pared by 2 bases and J by 10 bases, with 15 bases between. Germline CDR1 reads GTSNPN; CDR2 reads SVGIG (reference sequence). The CDR3 DNA reads TGTGCCTGGAGTCGAGGAGCGGAGATGTCACCCCTCCACTTT. It specifies CAWSRGAEMSPLHF.

This chain connects TRBV19 to TRBJ1-2, with a tentative D call TRBD1 (6 bases). The CDR3 totals 14 residues. Trimming pared 6 bases from V and 4 bases from J, leaving 15 bases between. Germline V gene lookup returns CDR1 LNHDA and CDR2 SQIVND (reference sequence). The CDR3 bases are TGTGCCAGTAGCCAGGACAGTAATATCTATGGCTACACCTTC. This codes for CASSQDSNIYGYTF.

The chain joins TRBV13 to TRBJ2-7; the match to TRBD1 covers 7 bases. This CDR3 comprises 14 residues. Trimming removed 4 bases from V and 3 bases from J; junction bases left unmatched: 6. The germline V gene encodes CDR1 PRHDT and CDR2 FYEKMQ (reference sequence). CDR3 nucleotide sequence: TGTGCCAGCAGCTCCCGGGACAGAGGCTACGAGCAGTACTTC. It yields the protein CASSSRDRGYEQYF.

This chain uses TRBV18 with TRBJ2-1; TRBD1 might be the D (7 bases). V lost 3 bases, J lost 2 bases, and 14 bases lay in between. The CDR3 has 16 residues. Germline values: CDR1 KGHSH, CDR2 LQKENI. CDR3 DNA: TGTGCCAGCTCACCCTTGCAGGGGGGCGCCTACAATGAGCAGTTCTTC. This encodes CASSPLQGGAYNEQFF. Supplemented by reference TRBV18 and TRBJ2-1, the full variable domain reads NAGVMQNPRHLVRRRGQEARLRCSPMKGHSHVYWYRQLPEEGLKFMVYLQKENIIDESGMPKERFSAEFPKEGPSILRIQQVVRGDSAAYFCASSPLQGGAYNEQFFGPGTRLTVL.

The gene calls are TRBV7-9 and TRBJ1-1; the D is unclear. Germline V gene data show CDR1 as SEHNR and CDR2 as FQNEAQ (reference sequence). Trimming shortened V by 7 bases and J by 10 bases, and 13 bases separated the two germline ends. The CDR3 length is 11 residues. The DNA for the CDR3 is TGTGCCAGCACCCCCTTCGGGGTAGCTTTCTTT. Its translation is CASTPFGVAFF.

The V and J genes are TRBV28 and TRBJ2-5, with 8 bases lining up with TRBD2. Germline V gene sequence: CDR1 MDHEN, CDR2 SYDVKM. The J segment lost 5 bases and the V segment lost 8 bases, leaving 7 bases of the junction unmatched. CDR3 length: 13 residues. The CDR3 region is CASLRGGRETQYF. CDR3 nucleotide sequence: TGTGCCAGCCTTCGCGGGGGGCGCGAGACCCAGTACTTC.

This rearrangement joins TRBV9 to TRBJ2-5; 8 nucleotides agree with TRBD2. Per the germline V gene, CDR1 is SGDLS and CDR2 is YYNGEE. This CDR3 spans 16 amino acids. Trimming cost V 0 bases and J 2 bases; bases outside gene matches: 6. The CDR3 loop reads CASSVAASGGQETQYF. The CDR3 DNA reads as TGTGCCAGCAGCGTAGCGGCGTCGGGAGGGCAAGAGACCCAGTACTTC.

V and J are TRBV14 and TRBJ1-2; 7 positions agree with TRBD1. V was pared by 4 bases and J by 6 bases, with 8 bases of the junction left unmatched. CDR3 length: 14 amino acids. Germline assignment: CDR1 SGHDN and CDR2 FVKESK. The DNA for the CDR3 is TGTGCCAGCAGCCCCGGACAGGATGAGAATGGCTACACCTTC. This encodes CASSPGQDENGYTF. Full variable domain (missing parts from reference TRBV14 and TRBJ1-2): EAGVTQFPSHSVIEKGQTVTLRCDPISGHDNLYWYRRVMGKEIKFLLHFVKESKQDESGMPNNRFLAERTGGTYSTLKVQPAELEDSGVYFCASSPGQDENGYTFGSGTRLTVV.

This chain connects TRBV4-2 to TRBJ1-4; 8 bases align to TRBD1. The germline CDR1 and CDR2 sequences are LGHNA and YNFKEQ. V was pared by 6 bases and J by 6 bases, with 6 bases of the junction left unmatched. This CDR3 spans 14 amino acids. The CDR3, as DNA: TGTGCCAGCAGGCTCAGGGGGCGGGATGAAAAACTGTTTTTT. This encodes CASRLRGRDEKLFF.

CDR3 DNA: TGTGCCAGCAGCCCACTTCACATCTCGAGGACTGAAGCTTTCTTT. It codes for CASSPLHISRTEAFF. The chain uses TRBV7-9 and TRBJ1-1; D is undetermined. CDR1 is SEHNR, CDR2 FQNEAQ, per germline (reference sequence). The CDR3 sequence is 15 residues long. V shed 5 bases and J shed 5 bases, with 18 bases lying between them.

V gene TRBV7-2 combines with J gene TRBJ2-3; the D gene is possibly TRBD2 (6 bases). This CDR3 comprises 13 residues. V lost 1 base, J lost 5 bases, and 7 bases lay in between. Germline V CDR1 and CDR2: SGHTA, FQGNSA. The CDR3 sequence: CASSLGRGDTQYF. DNA of the CDR3: TGTGCCAGCAGCTTAGGGCGGGGAGATACGCAGTATTTT.

The chain has TRBV19 and TRBJ2-5, with TRBD1 identical over 7 bases. This CDR3 region has 14 residues. J gave up 5 bases and V 7 bases, and 10 bases lay outside the gene matches. The germline CDR1 and CDR2 sequences are LNHDA and SQIVND (reference sequence). The CDR3 spells CASNGGRGRETQYF. The CDR3 DNA reads as TGTGCCAGTAACGGCGGTAGGGGGCGGGAGACCCAGTACTTC.

This clone showed up just once. The chain recombines TRBV6-5 with TRBJ2-2; 7 bases map to TRBD1. The CDR3 has 16 residues. From germline, CDR1 is MNHEY and CDR2 SVGAGI. Losses at the gene ends were 4 bases for V and 0 bases for J; bases not matched to a gene: 5. CDR3 sequence (DNA): TGTGCCAGCAGTTTCGCAGGGGGACCGAACACCGGGGAGCTGTTTTTT. Protein product: CASSFAGGPNTGELFF.

This clone appeared a single time. This chain joins TRBV7-8 and TRBJ2-3, with D possibly TRBD2 on 6 matching bases. CDR3 length: 16 amino acids. Germline loops: CDR1 SGHVS, CDR2 FQNEAQ. The ends were cut back, 2 bases at V and 0 bases at J, with 12 bases in the middle. For the CDR3, the DNA is TGTGCCAGCAGCTTATTGGGGGGTCCTAGCACAGATACGCAGTATTTT. This codes for CASSLLGGPSTDTQYF. Supplemented by reference TRBV7-8 and TRBJ2-3, the full variable domain reads GAGVSQSPRYKVAKRGQDVALRCDPISGHVSLFWYQQALGQGPEFLTYFQNEAQLDKSGLPSDRFFAERPEGSVSTLKIQRTQQEDSAVYLCASSLLGGPSTDTQYFGPGTRLTVL.

J is TRBJ2-1 and V is TRBV11-2; D remains ambiguous. The V gene's germline CDR1 is SGHAT and CDR2 FQNNGV. This CDR3 contains 15 residues. V was shortened by 2 bases and J by 3 bases, with 11 bases between the two germline ends. The CDR3 protein is CASSLPPPSYNEQFF. Written as DNA, the CDR3 is TGTGCCAGCAGCTTACCCCCTCCTAGCTACAATGAGCAGTTCTTC.

The rearrangement uses TRBV2 and TRBJ2-5, with D possibly being TRBD2 (6 bases). Germline-derived CDR1 and CDR2 are SNHLY and FYNNEI. Deletions cut 9 bases from V and 5 bases from J, with 13 bases between. The CDR3 consists of 12 residues. The CDR3 is CARTSPGETQYF. CDR3 in DNA: TGTGCCAGGACTAGTCCAGGCGAGACCCAGTACTTC.

CDR3 region: CAWSVQGGRHEQYF. CDR3 nucleotides: TGTGCCTGGAGTGTACAGGGGGGACGCCACGAGCAGTACTTC. The chain carries TRBV30 and TRBJ2-7, with TRBD1 matching 8 bases. The germline gives CDR1 GTSNPN, CDR2 SVGIG (reference sequence). V lost 0 bases, J lost 5 bases, and 6 bases stayed unmatched. The CDR3 is 14 amino acids.

CDR3 DNA: TGCGCCAGCAGCCAGGGACCCATCAGGGGGGTAGACTATGGCTACACCTTC. Protein sequence: CASSQGPIRGVDYGYTF. The chain employs TRBV4-1 and TRBJ1-2; 7 bases are a match to TRBD1. The CDR3 has 17 amino acids. CDR1 is MGHRA, CDR2 YSYEKL, per germline. V shed 3 bases, J shed 3 bases, and the junction held 13 bases outside the gene matches.

The sample holds one count of this clone. V is TRBV19 and J is TRBJ1-2; 8 bases are shared with TRBD1. V lost 2 bases and J lost 6; bases outside the gene matches: 11. Germline assignment: CDR1 LNHDA and CDR2 SQIVND (reference sequence). The CDR3 is 16 amino acids. CDR3 residues: CASSIRQGAVGNGYTF. The CDR3 nucleotides read TGTGCCAGTAGTATAAGGCAGGGGGCGGTTGGGAATGGCTACACCTTC.

The gene calls are TRBV7-2 and TRBJ1-2; D might be TRBD1 (5 bases). The length of the CDR3 is 15 residues. CDR1 and CDR2 from the germline V gene are SGHTA and FQGNSA. With 0 bases removed from V and 4 bases from J, the gap between germline ends came to 12 bases. The CDR3 reads CASSLAGAPSYGYTF. CDR3 bases: TGTGCCAGCAGCTTAGCAGGGGCCCCCTCCTATGGCTACACCTTC. Using reference TRBV7-2 and TRBJ1-2 for the parts outside the CDR3, the full variable domain is GAGVSQSPSNKVTEKGKDVELRCDPISGHTALYWYRQSLGQGLEFLIYFQGNSAPDKSGLPSDRFSAERTGGSVSTLTIQRTQQEDSAVYLCASSLAGAPSYGYTFGSGTRLTVV.

The chain links TRBV18 to TRBJ1-2; D call uncertain. Per the germline V gene, CDR1 is KGHSH and CDR2 is LQKENI. Between the trimmed V and J ends, which lost 3 bases and 1 base, there was a span of 6 bases. The CDR3 has 13 residues. The CDR3 nucleotides read TGTGCCAGCTCACCTCAGAATAACTATGGCTACACCTTC. Translation: CASSPQNNYGYTF.